This T cell receptor (beta chain) was observed in a study of prognosis after radiotherapy for stage I lung cancer. Study-wide context: A handful of patients had distant metastases at a median of approximately 7 months after radiotherapy, and about 16 showed no significant progression. The study's findings and limits: After stereotactic body radiation therapy, patients with later distant metastases showed lower Shannon entropy.

Two time points each involved a draw of about 6.6 milliliters of peripheral blood. This clonotype was counted between two and nine times. Its matching antigen is unknown. V was trimmed by 8 bases and J by 9 bases, leaving 16 bases between them. There are 12 residues in the CDR3. The germline V gene has CDR1 SNHLY and CDR2 FYNNEI. Template was genomic DNA; TCR beta CDR3 amplified in two multiplex PCR rounds. Amplification during the initial PCR round employed primers specific to each TRBV and TRBJ gene. Universal primers went into the second round of PCR. TCRdb fed the multiplex PCR reads into MiXCR, producing one record per CDR3 protein. The sample consists of about 47,000 distinct CDR3 sequences, 30% to 35% of them appearing once.

This receptor was identified in a donor at least 50 years old with non-small cell lung cancer. The sample here was PBMCs, taken before or after stereotactic body radiation therapy (not recorded which). The chain carries TRBV2 and TRBJ2-5; D not certain. The CDR3 DNA reads TGTGCCAGCGGGTCCCTTAGGGTAGCCCAGTACTTC. Its translation is CASGSLRVAQYF.